Listed here are 31 T cell receptor beta chains from one sample, sequenced in a study of CD8 T cell repertoires and HIV-1 epitope variants. Their antigens are not known. Assay: immunoSEQ multiplex PCR; the TCRdb copy retains only in-frame clones and omits some. The repertoire has over 5,000 clones, roughly two thirds of them found once; the top ten carry 40% to 45%. The sample comprised cultured CD8+ T cells derived from PBMCs. Every receptor here comes from a male donor with HIV.

This clone was seen only once. J is TRBJ2-5 and V is TRBV7-9, with D uncertain. Germline V gene sequence: CDR1 SEHNR, CDR2 FQNEAQ (reference sequence). Trimming removed 2 bases from V and 1 base from J, with 11 bases in between. This CDR3 is built from 15 residues. CDR3 sequence (DNA): TGTGCCAGCAGCTTAACAGCACAGCTCCAAGAGACCCAGTACTTC. This sequence encodes CASSLTAQLQETQYF. Based on the CDR3 plus reference TRBV7-9 and TRBJ2-5, the full variable domain is DTGVSQNPRHKITKRGQNVTFRCDPISEHNRLYWYRQTLGQGPEFLTYFQNEAQLEKSRLLSDRFSAERPKGSFSTLEIQRTEQGDSAMYLCASSLTAQLQETQYFGPGTRLLVL.

The genes are TRBV28 and TRBJ1-5, with D unresolved. The CDR3 runs to 16 residues. V gave up 2 bases and J gave up 7 bases, with 18 bases separating them. Germline-derived CDR1 and CDR2 are MDHEN and SYDVKM. Here the CDR3 reads CASSLVRYSSRQPQHF. The CDR3 DNA follows: TGTGCCAGCAGTTTAGTGAGGTACTCGTCAAGGCAGCCCCAGCATTTT.

The chain is built from TRBV5-4 and TRBJ1-1; no definite D call. V was trimmed by 2 bases and J by 1 base, leaving 9 bases between them. The CDR3 runs 14 residues. The germline CDR1 and CDR2 sequences are SGHNT and YYREEE (reference sequence). CDR3 in DNA: TGTGCCAGCAGCTTTGGTGCAGGGAACACTGAAGCTTTCTTT. Protein sequence: CASSFGAGNTEAFF. The whole variable domain, remainder taken from reference TRBV5-4 and TRBJ1-1, is ETGVTQSPTHLIKTRGQQVTLRCSSQSGHNTVSWYQQALGQGPQFIFQYYREEENGRGNFPPRFSGLQFPNYSSELNVNALELDDSALYLCASSFGAGNTEAFFGQGTRLTVV.

The chain couples TRBV11-1 to TRBJ1-2, with 8 bases lining up with TRBD1. J lost 5 bases, V lost 5 bases, and 10 bases had no gene match. CDR1 and CDR2 (germline): SGHAT, FQDESV (reference sequence). The CDR3 sequence is 15 residues long. In DNA form, the CDR3 reads TGTGCCAGCAGCACACGGGACAGGATACCTTATGGCTACACCTTC. Translating it yields CASSTRDRIPYGYTF.

The rearrangement links TRBV6-1 to TRBJ2-7, with 8 bases identical to TRBD1. V was clipped by 7 bases and J by 6 bases; unmatched bases: 8. The CDR3 is made up of 13 amino acids. CDR1 is MNHNS and CDR2 is SASEGT in the germline V gene. CDR3 nucleotide sequence: TGTGCCAGCACCAGGACAGGGACCGGCGAGCAGTACTTC. It codes for CASTRTGTGEQYF.

This clone was seen only a few times. V and J are TRBV2 and TRBJ1-2; tentative D call: TRBD1 (5 bases). The germline V gene has CDR1 SNHLY and CDR2 FYNNEI. This CDR3 has 13 amino acids. Trimming pared 4 bases from V and 0 bases from J, leaving 6 bases between. The CDR3 region is CASSGQSNYGYTF. In nucleotides, the CDR3 is TGTGCCAGCAGTGGACAGTCTAACTATGGCTACACCTTC.

This clone was seen only a few times. J is TRBJ2-2 and V is TRBV23-1; D is undetermined. TRBV23-1 qualifies as an ORF whose function is uncertain. This CDR3 spans 15 amino acids. V lost 0 bases to trimming and J lost 3 bases, with 8 bases between them. The CDR3 coding sequence is TGCGCCAGCAGTCAATCGACCCTCTACACCGGGGAGCTGTTTTTT. Translating it yields CASSQSTLYTGELFF.

The chain recombines TRBV9 with TRBJ1-3, with TRBD1 matching over 9 bases. V was pared by 4 bases and J by 3 bases, with 11 bases of the junction left unmatched. CDR1 is SGDLS, CDR2 YYNGEE, per germline. The CDR3 is made up of 17 amino acids. The CDR3 DNA follows: TGTGCCAGCAGCCCACGCCAGGGACAGGGCTATGGAAACACCATATATTTT. Translating gives CASSPRQGQGYGNTIYF.

The V gene is TRBV7-2, the J gene TRBJ2-7; tentative D call: TRBD1 (6 bases). The CDR3 contains 12 residues. V lost 8 bases and J lost 2, with 10 bases in between. Germline-derived CDR1 and CDR2 are SGHTA and FQGNSA. The CDR3 here is CASGQQPYEQYF. CDR3 in DNA: TGTGCCAGCGGACAGCAACCCTACGAGCAGTACTTC.

The chain employs TRBV6-1 and TRBJ2-7; D ambiguous. Trimming shortened V by 4 bases and J by 0 bases, and 16 bases separated the two germline ends. This CDR3 has 16 amino acids. CDR1 MNHNS and CDR2 SASEGT come from the germline V gene. The CDR3, as DNA: TGTGCCAGCAGTGGGCTAATTACAGCCTTCTCCTACGAGCAGTACTTC. It codes for CASSGLITAFSYEQYF.

This chain joins TRBV6-1 and TRBJ2-1; D is possibly TRBD2 (6 bases). The CDR3 has 15 amino acids. CDR1 and CDR2 (germline): MNHNS, SASEGT. Trimming pared 6 bases from V and 0 bases from J, leaving 12 bases between. The CDR3 nucleotides read TGTGCCAGCAGGGGCGGGATTAACTCCTACAATGAGCAGTTCTTC. As protein: CASRGGINSYNEQFF.

This rearrangement joins TRBV10-3 to TRBJ1-1, with 8 bases identical to TRBD1. This CDR3 has 14 residues. Per the germline V gene, CDR1 is ENHRY and CDR2 is SYGVKD. V dropped 4 bases and J dropped 4; count of bases not matched to a gene: 5. The CDR3 loop reads CAISVGQGSTEAFF. The DNA for the CDR3 is TGTGCCATCAGTGTAGGACAGGGAAGCACTGAAGCTTTCTTT.

This clone was counted between two and nine times. The chain couples TRBV25-1 to TRBJ2-3; D is undetermined. The V end lost 3 bases, the J end lost 10 bases, and 11 bases lay between the germline ends. The CDR3 runs 12 residues. Germline CDR1 reads MGHDK; CDR2 reads SYGVNS. The CDR3 region is CASSDPLYSQYF. CDR3 sequence (DNA): TGTGCCAGCAGTGACCCTCTCTATTCGCAGTATTTT.

This chain uses TRBV5-4 with TRBJ1-1; 8 bases align to TRBD1. Per the germline V gene, CDR1 is SGHNT and CDR2 is YYREEE (reference sequence). The trim removed 0 bases at V and 1 base at J, leaving 5 bases unmatched. The CDR3 is 16 amino acids. CDR3 amino acids: CASSLDRGQANTEAFF. CDR3 in DNA: TGTGCCAGCAGCTTGGATAGGGGACAGGCGAACACTGAAGCTTTCTTT.

The rearrangement uses TRBV23-1 and TRBJ2-1; the D call may be TRBD1 or TRBD2 (6 bases each). TRBV23-1 is filed as an ORF, its function uncertain. Deletions cut 3 bases from V and 5 bases from J, with 26 bases between. The length of the CDR3 is 19 residues. The CDR3 region has the DNA TGCGCCAGCAGTCACTCGAGGTATTATAGGGGGGCAAGGAACAATGAGCAGTTCTTC. This encodes CASSHSRYYRGARNNEQFF.

The chain recombines TRBV10-2 with TRBJ1-1; D gene uncertain. The CDR3 runs to 12 residues. The V end was cut by 8 bases, the J end by 3 bases, with 10 bases between. The germline CDR1 and CDR2 sequences are WSHSY and SAAADI. The CDR3 nucleotides are TGCGCCAGCGTCGGAATCGACACTGAAGCTTTCTTT. Protein sequence: CASVGIDTEAFF.

The gene calls are TRBV4-3 and TRBJ2-5, with D perhaps TRBD1 (5 bases). The J call is doubtful: the DNA matches TRBJ2-7 better. Per germline, CDR1 LGHNA and CDR2 YSLEER. The CDR3 spans 16 residues. DNA for the CDR3: TGCGCCAGCAGCCAAGATCGCGCAGGGCCCCCCTACGAGCAGTACTTC. Translated, it gives CASSQDRAGPPYEQYF.

The CDR3 protein is CASSYTGVLLTF. CDR3 sequence (DNA): TGTGCCAGCAGCTACACAGGGGTCCTCCTGACTTTC. The chain couples TRBV7-9 to TRBJ2-6; 7 positions match TRBD1. The ends lost 4 bases at V and 14 bases at J; junction bases unmatched: 5. Germline assignment: CDR1 SEHNR and CDR2 FQNEAQ (reference sequence). This CDR3 region has 12 residues. The whole variable domain, filled in from reference TRBV7-9 and TRBJ2-6, reads DTGVSQNPRHKITKRGQNVTFRCDPISEHNRLYWYRQTLGQGPEFLTYFQNEAQLEKSRLLSDRFSAERPKGSFSTLEIQRTEQGDSAMYLCASSYTGVLLTFGAGSRLTVL.

The rearrangement uses TRBV5-5 and TRBJ2-5; D gene unclear. Trimming took off 0 bases at V and 2 bases at J, with 5 bases between the two ends. Germline CDR1 and CDR2: SGHKS and YYEKEE (reference sequence). This CDR3 spans 13 amino acids. CDR3 DNA: TGTGCCAGCAGCTTGGAAGGACAAGAGACCCAGTACTTC. This encodes CASSLEGQETQYF.

The table lists this clone with a count of one. The V call is TRBV5-6, the J call TRBJ1-2; D is perhaps TRBD1 (6 bases). Germline V gene data show CDR1 as SGHDT and CDR2 as YYEEEE. This CDR3 is 14 amino acids long. Trimming took off 0 bases at V and 9 bases at J, with 15 bases between the two ends. For the CDR3, the DNA is TGTGCCAGCAGCTTGGGGCAGGGGCTGATACGCTACACCTTC. It yields the protein CASSLGQGLIRYTF.

This sequence joins TRBV30 and TRBJ2-7; possible D gene TRBD2, 5 bases. In germline, CDR1 is GTSNPN, CDR2 SVGIG (reference sequence). V shed 2 bases and J shed 0 bases, with 11 bases lying between them. CDR3 length: 14 amino acids. The CDR3 reads CAWSFRGSSYEQYF. CDR3 coding DNA: TGTGCCTGGAGTTTTCGGGGAAGCTCCTACGAGCAGTACTTC.

This clone was detected a few times. A read error may produce the germline difference seen at one junction end. The chain has TRBV27 and TRBJ2-1, with 12 positions matching TRBD2. The CDR3 runs to 15 residues. The germline V gene has CDR1 MNHEY and CDR2 SMNVEV (reference sequence). In nucleotides, the CDR3 is TGTGCCAGCACTTTACTAGCGGGGGGCCCTAATGAGCAGTTCTTC. It translates to CASTLLAGGPNEQFF.

The rearrangement uses TRBV5-1 and TRBJ2-1, with D hard to call. From germline, CDR1 is SGHRS and CDR2 YFSETQ. V lost 0 bases, J lost 3 bases, and 4 bases lay in between. CDR3 length: 13 residues. In nucleotides, the CDR3 is TGCGCCAGCAGCTTGGGTGTCTACAATGAGCAGTTCTTC. Translated, it gives CASSLGVYNEQFF.

The rearrangement uses TRBV6-6 and TRBJ1-2, with D unclear. The V and J ends lost 0 bases and 2 bases respectively, with 7 bases between them. This CDR3 spans 14 amino acids. In germline, CDR1 is MNHNY, CDR2 SVGAGI (reference sequence). The CDR3 nucleotides read TGTGCCAGCAGTTACTCCCCAGCAAACTATGGCTACACCTTC. Amino acids: CASSYSPANYGYTF.

J is TRBJ1-1 and V is TRBV30, with D tentatively TRBD1 (5 bases). Between the trimmed V and J ends, which lost 2 bases and 3 bases, there was a span of 10 bases. The CDR3 spans 13 residues. Germline CDR1 is GTSNPN and CDR2 is SVGIG (reference sequence). The CDR3 DNA sequence: TGTGCCTGGAGTAGCGGACACTACACTGAAGCTTTCTTT. Protein: CAWSSGHYTEAFF. The complete variable domain, with remaining parts taken from reference TRBV30 and TRBJ1-1, reads SQTIHQWPATLVQPVGSPLSLECTVEGTSNPNLYWYRQAAGRGLQLLFYSVGIGQISSEVPQNLSASRPQDRQFILSSKKLLLSDSGFYLCAWSSGHYTEAFFGQGTRLTVV.

This clone was detected a few times. J is TRBJ1-1 and V is TRBV28; TRBD1 is a possible D gene (5 bases). The length of the CDR3 is 13 residues. V was pared by 6 bases and J by 1 base, with 9 bases between. CDR1 is MDHEN, CDR2 SYDVKM, per germline. The CDR3 spells CASSRDGNTEAFF. DNA for the CDR3: TGTGCCAGCAGCAGGGACGGGAACACTGAAGCTTTCTTT. The full variable domain, in which reference TRBV28 and TRBJ1-1 provide the parts outside the CDR3, is DVKVTQSSRYLVKRTGEKVFLECVQDMDHENMFWYRQDPGLGLRLIYFSYDVKMKEKGDIPEGYSVSREKKERFSLILESASTNQTSMYLCASSRDGNTEAFFGQGTRLTVV.

There are a few counts of this clone. The chain carries TRBV15 and TRBJ2-7; TRBD1 aligns across 8 bases. Losses at the gene ends were 5 bases for V and 6 bases for J; bases not matched to a gene: 12. The CDR3 totals 15 residues. The germline gives CDR1 LNHNV, CDR2 YYDKDF (reference sequence). The CDR3 here is CATSDGTGGIGEQYF. CDR3 nucleotide sequence: TGTGCCACCAGCGATGGGACAGGTGGCATTGGCGAGCAGTACTTC.

This clone was observed a few times. This chain links TRBV27 with TRBJ2-7, with a weak D call TRBD1 (6 bases). This CDR3 is built from 13 residues. CDR1 is MNHEY, CDR2 SMNVEV, per germline (reference sequence). V was cut by 6 bases and J by 5 bases, with 14 bases left in between. This CDR3 reads CASSHQGTHEQYF. DNA of the CDR3: TGTGCCAGCAGCCATCAGGGGACCCACGAGCAGTACTTC.

This clone is a singleton in its sample. CDR3 amino acids: CASSQLWGGTRNTGELFF. The DNA for the CDR3 is TGCGCCAGCAGCCAACTGTGGGGGGGGACCCGTAACACCGGGGAGCTGTTTTTT. This rearrangement joins TRBV4-3 to TRBJ2-2; 7 bases line up with TRBD2. The J segment lost 2 bases and the V segment lost 2 bases, leaving 11 bases of the junction unmatched. The CDR3 contains 18 residues. The germline V gene has CDR1 LGHNA and CDR2 YSLEER.

This clone showed up just once. The chain combines TRBV28 with TRBJ2-7, with D perhaps matching TRBD1 or TRBD2 (5 bases each). The V gene lost 5 bases and the J gene lost 1 base, with 18 bases spanning the gap. The CDR3 length is 16 residues. In germline, CDR1 is MDHEN, CDR2 SYDVKM. In nucleotides, the CDR3 is TGTGCCAGCAGTGTATCCTCCGGGACGGTGTCCTACGAGCAGTACTTC. This translates into CASSVSSGTVSYEQYF.

This chain uses TRBV29-1 with TRBJ2-7, with 10 bases identical to TRBD2. V was pared by 6 bases and J by 2 bases, with 4 bases of the junction left unmatched. Germline CDR1 is SQVTM and CDR2 is ANQGSEA. The length of the CDR3 is 13 residues. CDR3 region: CSVAGLATYEQYF. For the CDR3, the DNA is TGCAGCGTGGCGGGACTAGCGACCTACGAGCAGTACTTC.